These 14 T cell receptor beta chains originate from one sample sequenced in a study of blood T cell repertoires in COVID-19. The table came from immunoSEQ multiplex PCR; TCRdb's copy has only in-frame clones and leaves some out. Among 45,000 to 60,000 clones listed, over 75% were seen once. The specimen sequenced was peripheral blood. These receptor sequences come from a man aged 50-59 years with active COVID-19.

This clone is termed medium-sized. Written as DNA, the CDR3 is TGTGCCAGTGCTCCGCACGGCGGCTCCTACAATGAGCAGTTCTTC. Its protein is CASAPHGGSYNEQFF. The genes are TRBV7-9 and TRBJ2-1, with no clear D. This CDR3 has 15 residues. The V gene's germline CDR1 is SEHNR and CDR2 FQNEAQ (reference sequence). The V and J ends lost 9 bases and 0 bases respectively, with 15 bases between them.

This chain uses TRBV12-3 or TRBV12-4 with TRBJ1-1; no clear D gene. Trimming took off 3 bases at V and 11 bases at J, with 13 bases between the two ends. The CDR3 is made up of 12 amino acids. The CDR3 protein is CASSLRDLGAFF. For the CDR3, the DNA is TGTGCCAGCAGTTTGAGGGATTTGGGGGCTTTCTTT.

This rearrangement joins TRBV7-9 to TRBJ2-7, with 7 bases aligning to TRBD1. The V and J ends lost 2 bases and 5 bases, in that order; junction bases with no gene match: 12. This CDR3 comprises 16 residues. Germline CDR1 and CDR2: SEHNR and FQNEAQ (reference sequence). CDR3 loop: CASSLPGQAPFDEQYF. Here the CDR3 DNA reads TGTGCCAGCAGCTTACCCGGACAGGCTCCCTTTGACGAGCAGTACTTC.

This clone has just a few counts. V and J are TRBV3-1 (or the pseudogene TRBV3-2) and TRBJ2-2; TRBD1 aligns across 9 bases. The CDR3 has 18 residues. The germline V gene encodes CDR1 LGHDT and CDR2 YNNKEL (reference sequence). V was clipped by 4 bases and J by 7 bases; unmatched bases: 16. Here the CDR3 reads CASSPGTGSMGFGGELFF. Written as DNA, the CDR3 is TGTGCCAGCAGCCCCGGGACAGGGTCGATGGGGTTCGGCGGGGAGCTGTTTTTT.

V is TRBV5-1 and J is TRBJ1-4; the match to TRBD1 covers 7 bases. V was clipped by 4 bases and J by 3 bases; unmatched bases: 6. The CDR3 is 15 residues long. Germline V CDR1 and CDR2: SGHRS, YFSETQ. CDR3: CASSGDGTANEKLFF. In nucleotides, the CDR3 is TGCGCCAGCAGCGGCGACGGGACAGCTAATGAAAAACTGTTTTTT.

V and J are TRBV18 and TRBJ2-7; a possible D gene is TRBD1 (6 bases). The CDR3 totals 14 residues. From germline, CDR1 is KGHSH and CDR2 LQKENI. With 3 bases removed from V and 7 bases from J, the gap between germline ends came to 16 bases. The chain's CDR3 is CASSPLGAPEEQYV. The CDR3, as DNA: TGTGCCAGCTCACCCCTGGGGGCCCCCGAAGAGCAGTACGTC.

This chain joins TRBV12-3 or TRBV12-4 and TRBJ1-1; TRBD1 matches 8 bases. This CDR3 spans 11 amino acids. Trimming removed 7 bases from V and 8 bases from J; junction bases left unmatched: 3. The CDR3 DNA reads as TGTGCCAGCATAAGGGACAGGGAAGCTTTCTTT. Protein: CASIRDREAFF.

The rearrangement joins TRBV5-4 to TRBJ2-3, with a weak D call TRBD1 (5 bases). The CDR3 covers 14 residues. Trimming stripped 4 bases from V and 2 bases from J, with 11 bases between. CDR1 is SGHNT, CDR2 YYREEE, per germline (reference sequence). CDR3 nucleotides: TGTGCCAGCAGCCCGGACATATACACAGATACGCAGTATTTT. Amino acid sequence: CASSPDIYTDTQYF.

The rearrangement links TRBV6-1 to TRBJ1-3; D is perhaps TRBD1 (6 bases). Germline CDR1 MNHNS, CDR2 SASEGT. V was cut by 4 bases and J by 4 bases, with 17 bases left in between. The CDR3 loop spans 16 amino acids. The CDR3 nucleotides read TGTGCCAGCAGTGCAGGTCTACAGGGTACAGGAAACACCATATATTTT. This encodes CASSAGLQGTGNTIYF.

The chain employs TRBV7-8 and TRBJ1-1; D is perhaps TRBD1 (6 bases). The CDR3 has 12 amino acids. Germline CDR1 SGHVS, CDR2 FQNEAQ. The V and J ends lost 5 bases and 8 bases respectively, with 12 bases between them. CDR3 nucleotides: TGTGCCAGCAGCCCCAGACAGGTAGAAGCTTTCTTT. Its translation: CASSPRQVEAFF.

This clone has just one count. The rearrangement uses TRBV5-6 and TRBJ1-1; D is perhaps TRBD1 (6 bases). CDR1 and CDR2 from the germline V gene are SGHDT and YYEEEE. The CDR3 runs 13 residues. Trimming removed 9 bases from V and 0 bases from J, with 12 bases in between. The CDR3 sequence is CATTDSMNTEAFF. The DNA for the CDR3 is TGTGCCACCACGGACAGCATGAACACTGAAGCTTTCTTT.

The V gene is TRBV5-1, the J gene TRBJ2-1; possible D gene TRBD2, 5 bases. Per the germline V gene, CDR1 is SGHRS and CDR2 is YFSETQ. Trimming took 7 bases from V and 8 from J, leaving 19 bases between them. The CDR3 sequence is 14 residues long. Here the CDR3 DNA reads TGCGCCAGCGGAGGTCTAGCCCGGAGTGATGAGCAGTTCTTC. Translated, it gives CASGGLARSDEQFF.

The J gene is TRBJ1-1, the V gene TRBV12-3 or TRBV12-4; the match to TRBD1 covers 7 bases. The CDR3 sequence is 12 residues long. V shed 8 bases and J 5 bases; nucleotides not matched to a gene: 5. The CDR3 DNA follows: TGTGCCAGCGAGACAGGGAGAACTGAAGCTTTCTTT. Its protein is CASETGRTEAFF.

V usage is TRBV18 and J usage is TRBJ2-1; D is perhaps TRBD1 (5 bases). The CDR3 is made up of 12 amino acids. Trimming removed 6 bases at V and 10 bases at J, with 13 bases between. The V gene's germline CDR1 is KGHSH and CDR2 LQKENI. CDR3 sequence (DNA): TGTGCCAGCTCCAAGGGGCTGGGCGAGCAGTTCTTC. Amino acids: CASSKGLGEQFF.